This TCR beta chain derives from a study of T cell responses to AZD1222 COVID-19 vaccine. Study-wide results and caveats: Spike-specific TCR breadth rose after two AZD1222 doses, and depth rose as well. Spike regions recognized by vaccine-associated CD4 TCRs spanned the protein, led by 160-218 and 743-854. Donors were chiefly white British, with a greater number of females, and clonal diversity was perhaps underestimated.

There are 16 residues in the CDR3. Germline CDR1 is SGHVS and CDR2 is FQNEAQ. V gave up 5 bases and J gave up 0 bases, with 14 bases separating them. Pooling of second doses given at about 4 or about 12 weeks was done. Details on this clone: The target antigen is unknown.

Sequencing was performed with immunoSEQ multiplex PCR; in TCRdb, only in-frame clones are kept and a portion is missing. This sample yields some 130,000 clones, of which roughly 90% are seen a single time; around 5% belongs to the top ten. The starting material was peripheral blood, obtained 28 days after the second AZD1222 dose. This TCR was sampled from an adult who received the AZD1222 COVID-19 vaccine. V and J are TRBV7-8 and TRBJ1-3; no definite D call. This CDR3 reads CASSPPRRLSGNTIYF. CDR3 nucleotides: TGTGCCAGCAGCCCCCCCCGCAGGCTCTCTGGAAACACCATATATTTT.